The sequence of this T cell receptor (beta chain) was determined in a study of blood T cell repertoires in COVID-19. Whole-study context: COVID-19 samples from acute and convalescent phases originated in the United States, Italy and Spain.

TCRdb keeps only in-frame clones here, not all; method: immunoSEQ multiplex PCR. The repertoire has 150,000 to 200,000 clones, 65% to 80% of them found once; the top ten carry roughly 17%. Specimen: PBMCs or T cells enriched from blood (not recorded which). The sequence derives from a woman aged 45-59 years with acute COVID-19.

CDR3 DNA: TGCAGCGTCGGACTGGGCGATTCACCCCTCCACTTT. This translates into CSVGLGDSPLHF. J is TRBJ1-6 and V is TRBV29-1, with D unclear. Trimming left V 6 bases short and J 8 bases short, with 11 bases between. Germline loops: CDR1 SQVTM, CDR2 ANQGSEA. This CDR3 is 12 amino acids long.